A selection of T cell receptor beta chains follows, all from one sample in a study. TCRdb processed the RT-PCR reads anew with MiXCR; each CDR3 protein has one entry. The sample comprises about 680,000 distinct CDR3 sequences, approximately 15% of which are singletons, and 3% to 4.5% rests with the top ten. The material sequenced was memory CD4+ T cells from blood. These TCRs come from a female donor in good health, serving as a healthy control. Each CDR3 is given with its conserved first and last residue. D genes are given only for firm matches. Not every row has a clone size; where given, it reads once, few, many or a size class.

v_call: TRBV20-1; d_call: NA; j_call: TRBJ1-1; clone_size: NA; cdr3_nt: TGCAGTGCTAGTAGGAGGGCGGGTGAAGCTTTCTTT; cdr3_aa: CSASRRAGEAFF
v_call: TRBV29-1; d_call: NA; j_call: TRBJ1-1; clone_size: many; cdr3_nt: TGCAGCGGCGACGAGGTTGTAGGTGAAGCTTTCTTT; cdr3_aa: CSGDEVVGEAFF
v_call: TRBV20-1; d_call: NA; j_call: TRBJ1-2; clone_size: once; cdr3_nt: TGCAGTGCTAGCGGACTAGCGGGGGCTAACTATGGCTACACCTTC; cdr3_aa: CSASGLAGANYGYTF
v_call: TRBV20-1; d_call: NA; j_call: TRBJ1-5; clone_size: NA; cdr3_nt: TGCAGTGTAAGTTCGGAGGGACTGGGGCCCCAGCATTTT; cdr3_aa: CSVSSEGLGPQHF
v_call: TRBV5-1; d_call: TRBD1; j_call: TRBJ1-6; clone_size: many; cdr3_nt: TGCGCCAGCAGCTTGGACAGGGGGTCAACCCTCCACTTT; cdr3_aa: CASSLDRGSTLHF
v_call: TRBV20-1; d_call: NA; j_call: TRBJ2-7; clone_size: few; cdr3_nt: TGCAGTGCTAGAGATATTATAGGGACGGAACCTCCCTACGAGCAGTACTTC; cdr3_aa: CSARDIIGTEPPYEQYF
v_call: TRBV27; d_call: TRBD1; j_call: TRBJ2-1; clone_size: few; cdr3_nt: TGTGCCAGCAGTTTACGCGGGACAGGGGGCTCCTACAATGAGCAGTTCTTC; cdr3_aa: CASSLRGTGGSYNEQFF
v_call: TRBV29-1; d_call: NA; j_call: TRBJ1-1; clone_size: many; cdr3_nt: TGCAGCGTCCAGGAGACTGTAGACACTGAAGCTTTCTTT; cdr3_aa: CSVQETVDTEAFF
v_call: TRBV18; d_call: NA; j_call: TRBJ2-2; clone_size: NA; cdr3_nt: TGTGCCAGCTCCCAGGCGGCGCGGACCGGGGAGCTGTTTTTT; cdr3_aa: CASSQAARTGELFF
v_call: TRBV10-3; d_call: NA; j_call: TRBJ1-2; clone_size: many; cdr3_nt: TGTGCCATCAGTGTGGAGGGAATAGGCTACACCTTC; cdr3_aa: CAISVEGIGYTF
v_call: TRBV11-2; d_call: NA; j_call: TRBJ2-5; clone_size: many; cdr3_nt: TGTGCCAGCAGCTTCCCGGCGGGACAAGAGACCCAGTACTTC; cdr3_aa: CASSFPAGQETQYF
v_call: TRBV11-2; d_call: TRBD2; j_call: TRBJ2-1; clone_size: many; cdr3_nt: TGTGCCAGCAGCGTAGGACTAGCGGAAAGCTCCTACAATGAGCAGTTCTTC; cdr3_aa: CASSVGLAESSYNEQFF
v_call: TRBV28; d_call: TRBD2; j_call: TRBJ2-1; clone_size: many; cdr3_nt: TGTGCCAGCGGCCCTAGCGGGCTCGAGCAGTTCTTC; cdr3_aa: CASGPSGLEQFF
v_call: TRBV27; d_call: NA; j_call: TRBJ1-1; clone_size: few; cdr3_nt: TGTGCCAGCAGTGGTCTACAGGGTAAAGGGACTGAAGCTTTCTTT; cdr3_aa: CASSGLQGKGTEAFF
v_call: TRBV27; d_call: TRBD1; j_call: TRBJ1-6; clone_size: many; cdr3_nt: TGTGCCAGCAGAATACGGACAGGGGATTCACCCCTCCACTTT; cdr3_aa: CASRIRTGDSPLHF
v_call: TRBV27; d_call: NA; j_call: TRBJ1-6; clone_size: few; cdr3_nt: TGTGCCAGCAGGCCCGACAAGGCCTATTCACCCCTCCACTTT; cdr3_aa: CASRPDKAYSPLHF
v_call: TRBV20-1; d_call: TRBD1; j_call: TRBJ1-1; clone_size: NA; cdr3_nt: TGCAGTGCTACTCGACAGGGGGTGGGCACTGAAGCTTTCTTT; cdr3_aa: CSATRQGVGTEAFF
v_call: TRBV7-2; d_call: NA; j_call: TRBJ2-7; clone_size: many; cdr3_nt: TGTGCCAGCAGCATAGGGGGGGCAAGCCAATACGAGCAGTACTTC; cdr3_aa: CASSIGGASQYEQYF
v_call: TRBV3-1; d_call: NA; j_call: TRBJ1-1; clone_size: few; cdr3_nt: TGTGCCAGCAGCCAAGATCCCTCCCCGAACACTGAAGCTTTCTTT; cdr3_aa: CASSQDPSPNTEAFF
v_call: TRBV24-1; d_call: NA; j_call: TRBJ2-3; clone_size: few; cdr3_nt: TGTGCCACCAGTTCCAGGGCAGATACGCAGTATTTT; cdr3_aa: CATSSRADTQYF
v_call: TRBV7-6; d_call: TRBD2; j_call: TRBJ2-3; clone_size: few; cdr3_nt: TGTGCCAGCAGCCCCAGACTAGCGGGAGGCATTACGCAGTATTTT; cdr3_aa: CASSPRLAGGITQYF
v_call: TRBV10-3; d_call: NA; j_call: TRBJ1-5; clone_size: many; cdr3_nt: TGTGCCATCAGTGAGAGTGACAATCAGCCCCAGCATTTT; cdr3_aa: CAISESDNQPQHF
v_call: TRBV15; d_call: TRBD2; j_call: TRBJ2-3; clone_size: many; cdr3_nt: TGTGCCACCAGCGCCTCTAGGGAGGGATACACAGATACGCAGTATTTT; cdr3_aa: CATSASREGYTDTQYF
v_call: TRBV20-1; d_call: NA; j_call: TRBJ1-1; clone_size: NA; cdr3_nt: TGCAGTGCGACCGAAGGGGTCGACACTGAAGCTTTCTTT; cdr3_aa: CSATEGVDTEAFF